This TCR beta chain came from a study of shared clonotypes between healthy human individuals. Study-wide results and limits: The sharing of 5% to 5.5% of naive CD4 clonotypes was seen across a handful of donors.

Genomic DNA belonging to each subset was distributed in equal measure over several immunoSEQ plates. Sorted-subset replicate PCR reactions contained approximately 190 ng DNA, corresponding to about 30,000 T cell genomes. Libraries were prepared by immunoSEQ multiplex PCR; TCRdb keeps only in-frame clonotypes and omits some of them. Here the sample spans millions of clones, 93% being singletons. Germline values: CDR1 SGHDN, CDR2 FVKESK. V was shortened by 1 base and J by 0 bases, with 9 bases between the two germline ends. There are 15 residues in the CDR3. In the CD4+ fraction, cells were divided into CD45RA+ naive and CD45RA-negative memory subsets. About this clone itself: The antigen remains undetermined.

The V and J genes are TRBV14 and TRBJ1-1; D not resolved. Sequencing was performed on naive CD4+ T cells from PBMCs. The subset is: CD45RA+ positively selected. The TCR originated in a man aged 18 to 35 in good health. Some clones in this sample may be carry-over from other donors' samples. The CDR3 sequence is CASSQVSQMNTEAFF. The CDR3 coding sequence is TGTGCCAGCAGCCAAGTCTCCCAAATGAACACTGAAGCTTTCTTT.